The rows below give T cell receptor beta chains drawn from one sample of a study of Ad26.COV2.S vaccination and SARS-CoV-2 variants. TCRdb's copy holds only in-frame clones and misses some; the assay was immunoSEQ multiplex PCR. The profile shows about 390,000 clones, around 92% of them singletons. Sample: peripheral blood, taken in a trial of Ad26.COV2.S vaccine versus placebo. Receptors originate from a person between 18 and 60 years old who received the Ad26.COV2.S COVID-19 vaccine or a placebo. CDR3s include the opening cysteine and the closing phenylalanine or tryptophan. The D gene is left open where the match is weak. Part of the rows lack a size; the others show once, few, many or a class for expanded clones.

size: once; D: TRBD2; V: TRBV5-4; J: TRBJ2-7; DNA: TGTGCCAGCAGCTCTGGAGCGGGGGGGCCCATATCGGTCCTCGAGCAGTACTTC; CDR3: CASSSGAGGPISVLEQYF
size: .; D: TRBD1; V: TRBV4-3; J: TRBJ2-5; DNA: TGCGCCAGCAGCCAATCCGGGACAGGGTGGCGAGAGACCCAGTACTTC; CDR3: CASSQSGTGWRETQYF
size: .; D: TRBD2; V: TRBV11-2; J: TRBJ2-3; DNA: TGTGCCAGCAGCCAACCTACTCTAGCGGGGGGGAGTACAGATACGCAGTATTTT; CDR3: CASSQPTLAGGSTDTQYF
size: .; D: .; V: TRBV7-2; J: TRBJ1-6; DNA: TGTGCCAGCAGCTTAGGGGGTTTGGCGCTTTTAGCACCCCTCCACTTT; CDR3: CASSLGGLALLAPLHF
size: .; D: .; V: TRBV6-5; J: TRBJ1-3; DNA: TGTGCCAGCAGTTACTCGATAGCGTCTGGAAACACCATATATTTT; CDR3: CASSYSIASGNTIYF
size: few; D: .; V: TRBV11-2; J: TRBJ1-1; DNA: TGTGCCAGCAGCTTAGTCAGGGGCGCGGGTGAAGCTTTCTTT; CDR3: CASSLVRGAGEAFF
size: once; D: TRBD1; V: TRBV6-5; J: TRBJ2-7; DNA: TGTGCCTGCACCTCAGACAGGGTGGGTGAGCAGTACTTC; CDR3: CACTSDRVGEQYF
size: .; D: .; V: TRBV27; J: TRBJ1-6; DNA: TGTGCCAGCAGTTTACCCGGGGGCGTTTCACCCCTCCACTTT; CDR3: CASSLPGGVSPLHF
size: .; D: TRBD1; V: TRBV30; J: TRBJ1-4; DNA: TGTGCCTGGAGTGTCGGGACAGGGTTTGAAAAACTGTTTTTT; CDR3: CAWSVGTGFEKLFF
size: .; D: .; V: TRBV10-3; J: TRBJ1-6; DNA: TGTGCCATCAGTGAGTCAGGGTGGGGCTCCTATAATTCACCCCTCCACTTT; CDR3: CAISESGWGSYNSPLHF
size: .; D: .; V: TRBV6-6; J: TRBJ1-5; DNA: TGTGCCAGCAGTTACTACGTTCCCGGGCTAAATCAGCCCCAGCATTTT; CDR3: CASSYYVPGLNQPQHF
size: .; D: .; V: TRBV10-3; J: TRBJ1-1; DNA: TGTGCCATCAGTGAGTCCCCATTAAGGGATAACACTGAAGCTTTCTTT; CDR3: CAISESPLRDNTEAFF
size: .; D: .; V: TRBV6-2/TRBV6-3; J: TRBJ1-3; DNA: TGTGCCAGCAGTCGCCCAGGGGCAACTGGAAACACCATATATTTT; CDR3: CASSRPGATGNTIYF
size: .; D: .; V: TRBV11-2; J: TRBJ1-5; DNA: TGTGCCAGCAGCTTAGGCCTTTCGGGCTGGCCCCAGCATTTT; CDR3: CASSLGLSGWPQHF
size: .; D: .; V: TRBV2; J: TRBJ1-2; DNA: TGTGCCAGTTTTGACGGGATCTATGGCTACACCTTC; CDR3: CASFDGIYGYTF
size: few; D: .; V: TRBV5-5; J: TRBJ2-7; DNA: TGTGCCAGCAGCTTGGACGGTCCCTCTATCGAGCAGTACTTC; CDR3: CASSLDGPSIEQYF
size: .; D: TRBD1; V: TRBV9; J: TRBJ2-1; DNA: TGTGCCAGCAGCGCACCAGCGGGACAGGGGGATGAGCAGTTCTTC; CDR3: CASSAPAGQGDEQFF
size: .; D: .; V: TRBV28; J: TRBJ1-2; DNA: TGTGCCAGCAGTTTAATAGGGGCGGACTATGGCTACACCTTC; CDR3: CASSLIGADYGYTF
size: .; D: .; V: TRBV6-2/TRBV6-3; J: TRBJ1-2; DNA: TGTGCCAGCAGTTACTCAGGGAGGAACTATGGCTACACCTTC; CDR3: CASSYSGRNYGYTF
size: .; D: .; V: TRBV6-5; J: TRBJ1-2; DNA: TGTGCCAGCAGCCCCCTCACAGGGAACTATGGCTACACCTTC; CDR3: CASSPLTGNYGYTF
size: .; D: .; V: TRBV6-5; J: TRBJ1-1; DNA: TGTGCCAGCAGCCCCGTGGGAGGGGGATTCCCTGAAGCTTTCTTT; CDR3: CASSPVGGGFPEAFF
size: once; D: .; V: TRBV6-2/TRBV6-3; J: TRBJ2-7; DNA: TGTGCCAGCAGTCAGCTTTACGAGCAGTACTTC; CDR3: CASSQLYEQYF
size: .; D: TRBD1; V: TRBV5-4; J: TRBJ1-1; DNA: TGTGCCAGCAGCCCCGGACAGGGTAATAGGGGCACTGAAGCTTTCTTT; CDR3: CASSPGQGNRGTEAFF
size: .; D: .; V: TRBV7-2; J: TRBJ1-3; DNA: TGTGCCAGCAGCTTATTATTGAATGGAAACACCATATATTTT; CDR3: CASSLLLNGNTIYF